This TCR beta chain was documented in a study of blood T cell repertoires in COVID-19. This CDR3 has 15 amino acids. CDR1 is SNHLY, CDR2 FYNNEI, per germline. V was clipped by 7 bases and J by 1 base, with 16 bases between them. As originally analysed: Amplification from reference gene primers served as the basis for estimated nucleated cell counts. Data came from immunoSEQ multiplex PCR; TCRdb stores just in-frame clones and leaves some out. D and trimming were read from the DNA, whereas the V and J calls and clone size are those reported in that table. The repertoire has around 94,000 clones, approximately 86% of them found once; the top ten carry around 3%.

The V and J genes are TRBV2 and TRBJ2-5; the D is unclear. The TCR comes from a man aged 45-65 years with acute or convalescent COVID-19. Sequenced: peripheral blood. Here the CDR3 reads CASTDQQTPQETQYF. In DNA form, the CDR3 reads TGTGCCAGCACCGACCAACAGACGCCCCAAGAGACCCAGTACTTC.